Sequencing of this T cell receptor beta chain was carried out in a study of regulatory T cells in long-lasting Graves disease. Ten or more counts support this clonotype. Building of the TCR beta libraries involved iRepertoire HTBI primers and Arm-PCR of CDR3 regions. In TCRdb, the multiplex PCR reads were re-called with MiXCR into one record per CDR3 protein. The repertoire includes more than 450,000 distinct CDR3 sequences, around 15% of them detected once, and 10% to 15% sits in the top ten. Time point: newly diagnosed GD, antithyroid drugs for less than 3 months. Following extraction of RNA from PBMCs, that RNA was used to make the TCR library. The same sample was also used in a study of T cells in Graves' hyperthyroidism and ophthalmopathy. That investigation notes: A patient was excluded if there was uncontrolled infection, other autoimmune disease, pregnancy or lactation. TCR CDR3 regions were first amplified by RT-PCR with HTBI primers. Ophthalmopathy onset followed model prediction by a median around 6.6 months.

This sample comprised peripheral blood mononuclear cells (PBMCs), obtained at new diagnosis, from a patient treated with antithyroid drugs. This TCR came from a man aged 35 to 55 with Graves disease.

The CDR3 DNA reads TGTGCCAGCAGACCTGACAGCTGGGGCAATCAGCCCCAGCATTTT. It encodes CASRPDSWGNQPQHF. The chain joins TRBV12-3 or TRBV12-4 to TRBJ1-5; tentatively, D is TRBD1 (5 bases). Deletions cut 6 bases from V and 2 bases from J, with 14 bases between. The CDR3 is 15 residues long.